This T cell receptor (beta chain) was identified during a study of identical twins. There are 12 residues in the CDR3. CDR1 is SNHLY and CDR2 is FYNNEI in the germline V gene. V was pared by 4 bases and J by 13 bases, with 14 bases between. MiXCR, run by TCRdb on the 5' RACE reads, gives a single entry per CDR3 protein. The sample carries under 1 million distinct CDR3 sequences, 9% to 15% recorded once. These data were likewise used in another study, on yellow fever vaccine responses in identical twins.

Sequencing was carried out using PBMCs. The clonotype originates from a young woman in good health. The chain joins TRBV2 to TRBJ2-1; D might be TRBD1 or TRBD2, each matching 5 bases. The CDR3 DNA is TGTGCCAGCAGTGGCGGGCCCGGGGCCCAGTTCTTC. Protein sequence: CASSGGPGAQFF.